The rows below give T cell receptor beta chains drawn from one sample of a study of T cells in Graves' hyperthyroidism and ophthalmopathy. A single record per CDR3 protein comes from TCRdb applying MiXCR to the multiplex PCR reads. The profile shows hundreds of thousands of distinct CDR3 sequences, 12% to 15% of them singletons. Sample: blood. Every receptor here comes from a woman in her late teens or twenties with Graves' hyperthyroidism. CDR3s include the opening cysteine and the closing phenylalanine or tryptophan. Fields, in order: CDR3 DNA, CDR3 protein, CDR3 length, V gene, D gene, clone size, J gene. D genes are given only for firm matches. Rows may omit the clone size; those that give it use once, few, many or a size class.

TGCGCCAGCGGACAGGGGAATGAGCAGTTCTTC,CASGQGNEQFF,11,TRBV5-1,TRBD1,many,TRBJ2-1
TGTGCCAGCAGCTCCGGACTCAGAGCTTTCTTT,CASSSGLRAFF,11,TRBV28,.,many,TRBJ1-1
TGCGCCAGCAGCTTCCCGCGGGACCAGCCGTGGGGCGCGCAGTATTTT,CASSFPRDQPWGAQYF,16,TRBV5-1,.,few,TRBJ2-3
TGTGCCAGCAGTTGGAACGGTTATAATTCACCCCTCCACTTT,CASSWNGYNSPLHF,14,TRBV27,.,.,TRBJ1-6
TGCGCCAGCAGGACGGGACAGACAAAACAAGAGACCCAGTACTTC,CASRTGQTKQETQYF,15,TRBV5-1,TRBD1,.,TRBJ2-5
TGCAGCGTTGCTGGGGTTAGCGGGAGCTCCTACGAGCAGTACTTC,CSVAGVSGSSYEQYF,15,TRBV20-1,TRBD2,few,TRBJ2-7
TGTGCCAGTAGCCAACAAACTCTAGAGACCCAGTACTTC,CASSQQTLETQYF,13,TRBV19,.,.,TRBJ2-5
TGTGCCAGCTCACCAGGTGGGAGGCCCGATGAGCAGTTCTTC,CASSPGGRPDEQFF,14,TRBV18,.,many,TRBJ2-1
TGTGCCAGCAGCGTAGGGGACACCTCATTTTTTCTCACCGGGGAGCTGTTTTTT,CASSVGDTSFFLTGELFF,18,TRBV9,.,.,TRBJ2-2
TGCAGTGCTAGAGCCGGATACTCACCCCTCCACTTT,CSARAGYSPLHF,12,TRBV20-1,.,few,TRBJ1-6
TGTGCCAGCTCACCATGGGGCAGCCTAGTAGCGGGGAAAAACAATGAGCAGTTCTTC,CASSPWGSLVAGKNNEQFF,19,TRBV18,TRBD2,.,TRBJ2-1
TGTGCCAGCAGCTTGGCCTCTAGGACAGACCAAGAGACCCAGTACTTC,CASSLASRTDQETQYF,16,TRBV5-4,.,.,TRBJ2-5
TGCAGTGCCCTGAAAGTACTAGCGGGAGATCCGGACAATGAGCAGTTCTTC,CSALKVLAGDPDNEQFF,17,TRBV20-1,TRBD2,.,TRBJ2-1
TGTGCCAGCAGCTTCTATGGGGAGACCCAGTACTTC,CASSFYGETQYF,12,TRBV11-3,.,many,TRBJ2-5
TGCAGTGCTAGCCGCACTGGAAGGGATTATAATTCACCCCTCCACTTT,CSASRTGRDYNSPLHF,16,TRBV20-1,.,.,TRBJ1-6
TGTGCCAGCGGTCAGACTAGCGGTCTAGGGGAGCTGTTTTTT,CASGQTSGLGELFF,14,TRBV6-2/TRBV6-3,TRBD2,.,TRBJ2-2
TGTGCCAGCAGTTGGGGGCGGGAGAGAGGTAACGAGCAGTACTTC,CASSWGRERGNEQYF,15,TRBV2,.,many,TRBJ2-7
TGCAGTGCTAGTCGCGTGGCGAACACTGAAGCTTTCTTT,CSASRVANTEAFF,13,TRBV20-1,.,many,TRBJ1-1
TGTGCCAGTAGTGCAGCCGGGACAGGGGCCTACGAGCAGTACTTC,CASSAAGTGAYEQYF,15,TRBV19,TRBD1,few,TRBJ2-7
TGCAGTGCCCACCCCCCCGGAGAAGAAGCTTTCTTT,CSAHPPGEEAFF,12,TRBV20-1,.,many,TRBJ1-1
TGCGCCAGCAGCCGCCTACAGGAGACACCCCTCCACTTT,CASSRLQETPLHF,13,TRBV5-1,.,.,TRBJ1-6
TGTGCCAGCAGCTCCCGGGTCGAGCGGGTTCTATCCTACGAGCAGTACTTC,CASSSRVERVLSYEQYF,17,TRBV11-1,.,.,TRBJ2-7
TGTGCCAGCAGTTACGCGGACAACTCCTACGAGCAGTACTTC,CASSYADNSYEQYF,14,TRBV6-2/TRBV6-3,.,.,TRBJ2-7
TGTGCCAGCAGTTCGACTAAGCATGAGCAGTTCTTC,CASSSTKHEQFF,12,TRBV12-3/TRBV12-4,.,few,TRBJ2-1
TGTGCCAGCAGCCCAGGGACGGGCCTCGCCGGGGAGCTGTTTTTT,CASSPGTGLAGELFF,15,TRBV11-2,.,many,TRBJ2-2
TGTGCCACCAGTGAGCCGGGACTAGCGGGAGGTTACAATGAGCAGTTCTTC,CATSEPGLAGGYNEQFF,17,TRBV24-1,TRBD2,.,TRBJ2-1
TGTGCCAGCAGCCCCACCCGGGCCGGCTACGAGCAGTACTTC,CASSPTRAGYEQYF,14,TRBV2,.,few,TRBJ2-7
TGTGCCAGCAGTTACTCCCAGGAATACAATGAGCAGTTCTTC,CASSYSQEYNEQFF,14,TRBV6-2/TRBV6-3,.,many,TRBJ2-1
TGCAGTCCAAAAGGGGTAGCGGGAGGCCCCTTAGGCCGTGGGCAGTACTTC,CSPKGVAGGPLGRGQYF,17,TRBV20-1,TRBD2,.,TRBJ2-7
TGCGCCAGCAGCTTATCTAGTCAAGCGATTAACGATGAGCAGTACTTC,CASSLSSQAINDEQYF,16,TRBV28,.,.,TRBJ2-7
TGTGCCAGCAGCCAGGCTAGCGGGCCAAGCTACGAGCAGTACTTC,CASSQASGPSYEQYF,15,TRBV3-1,TRBD2,many,TRBJ2-7
TGTGCCAGCAGCTTAATCGCAGGAGGCGGCTACACCTTC,CASSLIAGGGYTF,13,TRBV7-2,.,many,TRBJ1-2
TGTGCCAGCAGCCAAGAGGCGGGAGTGAGCACCGGGGAGCTGTTTTTT,CASSQEAGVSTGELFF,16,TRBV14,TRBD2,.,TRBJ2-2
TGCAGTGCTATTCAGCGGGAGACCACAGATACGCAGTATTTT,CSAIQRETTDTQYF,14,TRBV20-1,TRBD2,many,TRBJ2-3
TGTGCCAGCAGTGAATATCCTAGCGGGGAAGAGACCCAGTACTTC,CASSEYPSGEETQYF,15,TRBV25-1,TRBD2,.,TRBJ2-5
TGTGCCTCGATTGAAGGGGGATTCGTCGACGAGCAGTACTTC,CASIEGGFVDEQYF,14,TRBV5-5,.,many,TRBJ2-7
TGCAGCGTTGGAGGACGTGGCGAGCAGTACTTC,CSVGGRGEQYF,11,TRBV29-1,.,.,TRBJ2-7
TGTGCCAGCAGCCCGTTTGGGACAGCTAATCAGCCCCAGCATTTT,CASSPFGTANQPQHF,15,TRBV6-1,TRBD1,many,TRBJ1-5
TGCGCCAGCAGCTTGGTAATTGCGGGAGTAGGAGATACGCAGTATTTT,CASSLVIAGVGDTQYF,16,TRBV5-1,TRBD2,.,TRBJ2-3